This T cell receptor (beta chain) derives from a study of cytomegalovirus exposure and HLA in healthy donors. The CDR3 extends over 15 amino acids. Germline-derived CDR1 and CDR2 are MGHRA and YSYEKL. Trimming took off 4 bases at V and 8 bases at J, with 17 bases between the two ends. Produced via immunoSEQ multiplex PCR; TCRdb's table is partial and in-frame only. Of about 160,000 clones listed, just under 90% are singletons. On this clone: The antigen is undetermined.

Study conclusions and caveats: There were about 160 TCR beta chains listed as cytomegalovirus-associated.

The TCR comes from a woman younger than 35 in good health and CMV-seropositive. Sequencing was carried out using PBMCs. The V call is TRBV4-1, the J call TRBJ1-4; D unresolved. This chain's CDR3 is CASSLTGPAGEKLFF. DNA of the CDR3: TGCGCCAGCAGCCTTACCGGCCCGGCGGGGGAAAAACTGTTTTTT.